The source of this TCR beta chain is a study of shared clonotypes between healthy human individuals. Across the whole study: A couple of women and a few men aged 18 to 49 served as donors.

The donors were adults (healthy and HIV-negative) with no recent acute infections or vaccinations. CDR1 is GTSNPN and CDR2 is SVGIG in the germline V gene (reference sequence). Trimming took off 8 bases at V and 1 base at J, with 11 bases between the two ends. The CDR3 contains 12 residues. Deep-level assay runs were performed. Authors' methods: Filtering differed since immunoSEQ provided only junctions, with no quality scores. Method: immunoSEQ multiplex PCR; TCRdb's copy keeps in-frame clones and lacks some. The D gene and trimming were derived from the DNA, and the V and J assignments and clone size from that table. The sample comprises around 2.5 million clones, approximately 93% of which are singletons, and around 0.37% rests with the top ten.

This receptor was identified in a man in his late teens or twenties in good health. Some clones in this sample may be carry-over from other donors' samples. Sequencing was carried out using naive CD4+ T cells from PBMCs. Subset in this sample: CD45RA+ positively selected. V is TRBV30 and J is TRBJ1-1; possible D gene TRBD1, 5 bases. CDR3 protein: CAGRTRNTEAFF. In DNA form, the CDR3 reads TGTGCCGGTAGGACAAGGAACACTGAAGCTTTCTTT.